The clone carrying this T cell receptor beta chain was found many times. Its matching antigen is unknown. This specimen comes from a study of breast tumors, draining lymph nodes, adjacent tissues. Findings of the study overall: Luminal-like breast cancer showed significantly higher tumor–nontumor repertoire similarity than basal-like. Tumor TCR diversity was below lymph nodes but above nontumor tissue. Tumor T cell lymph node origin was a supported hypothesis, not proven. The data were judged consistent with most tumor T cells coming from lymph node and expanding in tumor.

Samples came from axillary lymph nodes draining the breast cancer. This CDR3 spans 15 amino acids. V gave up 8 bases and J gave up 7 bases; unmatched junction bases: 11. The germline V gene encodes CDR1 SNHLY and CDR2 FYNNEI. MiXCR, applied by TCRdb to the multiplex PCR reads, yields one record per CDR3 protein. The table shows some 120,000 distinct CDR3 sequences, with just under 20% occurring only once. V and J are TRBV2 and TRBJ2-2; 9 bases line up with TRBD2. The material sequenced was axillary lymph node tissue. This TCR came from a female donor with breast cancer. Some clones in this sample may be carry-over from other donors' samples. CDR3 in DNA: TGTGCCAGCCGAAGACTAGCGGAGGGGCGCGGGGAGCTGTTTTTT. Translating it yields CASRRLAEGRGELFF.